This passage covers 19 T cell receptor beta chains from one sample sequenced in a study of cytomegalovirus exposure and HLA in healthy donors. PCR was performed using 60 Vbeta and 13 Jbeta primers. Libraries were prepared by immunoSEQ multiplex PCR; TCRdb keeps only in-frame clonotypes and omits some of them. The sample includes 90,000 to 120,000 clones. The sequenced material came from PBMCs. The receptors shown here come from a man aged 50 to 60 in good health and CMV-seronegative.

V usage is TRBV6-5 and J usage is TRBJ2-1; tentatively, D is TRBD1 (5 bases). V lost 6 bases and J lost 2, with 8 bases in between. The germline gives CDR1 MNHEY, CDR2 SVGAGI. The CDR3 is made up of 13 amino acids. Here the CDR3 reads CASRQDAYNEQFF. CDR3 DNA: TGTGCCAGCAGACAGGACGCCTACAATGAGCAGTTCTTC.

The V call is TRBV2, the J call TRBJ1-1; D gene uncertain. The length of the CDR3 is 12 residues. Germline assignment: CDR1 SNHLY and CDR2 FYNNEI. V was shortened by 6 bases and J by 7 bases, with 12 bases between the two germline ends. In DNA form, the CDR3 reads TGTGCCAGCAGACGGGAGCAAATTGAAGCTTTCTTT. Its protein product is CASRREQIEAFF.

V is TRBV29-1 and J is TRBJ2-7; TRBD2 is a possible D gene (6 bases). Germline lookup yields CDR1 SQVTM and CDR2 ANQGSEA. The CDR3 has 13 amino acids. The V end was cut by 5 bases, the J end by 7 bases, with 18 bases between. CDR3 residues: CSVLAATPGEQYF. The CDR3 nucleotides read TGCAGCGTTTTAGCGGCGACCCCTGGGGAGCAGTACTTC.

This chain links TRBV2 with TRBJ2-3; D is uncertain. The germline CDR1 and CDR2 sequences are SNHLY and FYNNEI. The V end was cut by 2 bases, the J end by 3 bases, with 12 bases between. The CDR3 covers 15 residues. The CDR3 region is CASSERGVTTDTQYF. The CDR3 coding sequence is TGTGCCAGCAGTGAACGCGGAGTTACAACAGATACGCAGTATTTT.

The rearrangement links TRBV27 to TRBJ1-1; D may be TRBD1 (5 bases). The CDR3 runs 15 residues. V lost 5 bases and J 0 bases, leaving 13 bases between the germline ends. CDR1 and CDR2 from the germline V gene are MNHEY and SMNVEV (reference sequence). The CDR3 bases are TGTGCCAGCAGTGACCGGGGGGATTTGAACACTGAAGCTTTCTTT. Translating it yields CASSDRGDLNTEAFF.

The chain couples TRBV5-4 to TRBJ2-7; D is unclear. The CDR3 runs 13 residues. V lost 2 bases, J lost 2 bases, and 8 bases lay in between. Germline-derived CDR1 and CDR2 are SGHNT and YYREEE (reference sequence). In DNA, the CDR3 is TGTGCCAGCAGCTTTAACGGAGCCTACGAGCAGTACTTC. Residues: CASSFNGAYEQYF.

The chain links TRBV11-3 to TRBJ2-1, with D possibly matching TRBD2 (7 bases). This CDR3 has 12 amino acids. Looked up from germline, CDR1 is SGHNT and CDR2 is YENEEA. V lost 5 bases and J 9 bases, leaving 11 bases between the germline ends. The CDR3 sequence: CASSEGGGEQFF. In DNA, the CDR3 is TGTGCCAGCAGCGAGGGGGGGGGTGAGCAGTTCTTC.

V usage is TRBV11-3 and J usage is TRBJ2-2, with 12 positions matching TRBD1. This CDR3 contains 16 residues. Germline values: CDR1 SGHNT, CDR2 YENEEA. The trim removed 5 bases at V and 4 bases at J, leaving 5 bases unmatched. As DNA, the CDR3 is TGTGCCAGCAGCGGGACAGGGGGCAGTAGCACCGGGGAGCTGTTTTTT. This sequence encodes CASSGTGGSSTGELFF.

This chain links TRBV5-6 with TRBJ2-4; 9 bases map to TRBD2. Germline CDR1 and CDR2: SGHDT and YYEEEE. The CDR3 is 15 amino acids. Germline trimming cut 1 base from V and 8 bases from J; bases unmatched to any gene: 7. CDR3 sequence: CASSLPRGGQDIQYF. DNA of the CDR3: TGTGCCAGCAGCTTGCCGCGGGGGGGGCAGGACATTCAGTACTTC.

The CDR3 reads CSVDGTPDRGTDTQYF. CDR3 bases: TGCAGCGTTGACGGGACTCCTGACCGCGGCACAGATACGCAGTATTTT. The chain links TRBV29-1 to TRBJ2-3; the D gene is possibly TRBD2 (6 bases). Trimming left V 3 bases short and J 1 base short, with 17 bases between. This CDR3 spans 16 amino acids. Germline lookup yields CDR1 SQVTM and CDR2 ANQGSEA.

The rearrangement links TRBV14 to TRBJ2-7; D is perhaps TRBD1 (6 bases). This CDR3 has 14 amino acids. The germline V gene encodes CDR1 SGHDN and CDR2 FVKESK. Between the trimmed V and J ends, which lost 4 bases and 2 bases, there was a span of 12 bases. The CDR3 loop reads CASSRTRGTYEQYF. In DNA form, the CDR3 reads TGTGCCAGCAGCCGTACCAGGGGCACCTACGAGCAGTACTTC. Full variable domain (rest looked up from reference TRBV14 and TRBJ2-7): EAGVTQFPSHSVIEKGQTVTLRCDPISGHDNLYWYRRVMGKEIKFLLHFVKESKQDESGMPNNRFLAERTGGTYSTLKVQPAELEDSGVYFCASSRTRGTYEQYFGPGTRLTVT.

The chain recombines TRBV6-1 with TRBJ1-2, with D possibly TRBD1 on 5 matching bases. Trimming pared 5 bases from V and 3 bases from J, leaving 10 bases between. This CDR3 is 13 amino acids long. Germline CDR1 is MNHNS and CDR2 is SASEGT. The CDR3 DNA sequence: TGTGCCAGCAGTCGGGGGGGTGACTATGGCTACACCTTC. It is translated as CASSRGGDYGYTF.

This chain connects TRBV27 to TRBJ2-1, with 14 bases aligning to TRBD2. Germline CDR1 is MNHEY and CDR2 is SMNVEV (reference sequence). This CDR3 has 19 residues. After removal of 6 bases from V and 5 bases from J, the junction contained 15 bases not matched to a gene. CDR3 in DNA: TGTGCCAGCAGGCCCCCGGTGGGACTAGCGGGAGTCCGGAACAATGAGCAGTTCTTC. Translation: CASRPPVGLAGVRNNEQFF.

The V call is TRBV10-2, the J call TRBJ2-7; 10 bases align to TRBD1. The V gene end was trimmed by 6 bases and the J gene end by 0 bases; junction bases not matched to a gene: 5. The CDR3 runs to 15 residues. Germline assignment: CDR1 WSHSY and CDR2 SAAADI. Here the CDR3 reads CASSQGQGLSYEQYF. The CDR3 DNA follows: TGCGCCAGCAGCCAGGGACAGGGGCTCTCCTACGAGCAGTACTTC.

This chain uses TRBV5-1 with TRBJ2-1, with 9 bases matching TRBD1. With V trimmed by 0 bases and J by 6 bases, 10 bases remained unmatched. CDR1 SGHRS and CDR2 YFSETQ come from the germline V gene. The CDR3 runs to 17 residues. CDR3 region: CASSLGAGTGTANEQFF. CDR3 nucleotide sequence: TGCGCCAGCAGCTTGGGGGCCGGGACAGGGACGGCCAATGAGCAGTTCTTC.

The chain has TRBV19 and TRBJ1-2; the match to TRBD1 covers 7 bases. The CDR3 totals 14 residues. Germline values: CDR1 LNHDA, CDR2 SQIVND (reference sequence). V dropped 3 bases and J dropped 4; count of bases not matched to a gene: 5. DNA of the CDR3: TGTGCCAGTAGTATTGGACAGGCCCTCTATGGCTACACCTTC. Protein product: CASSIGQALYGYTF.

The V gene is TRBV27, the J gene TRBJ1-6, with TRBD1 identical over 8 bases. The CDR3 runs 15 residues. CDR1 MNHEY and CDR2 SMNVEV come from the germline V gene (reference sequence). V dropped 2 bases and J dropped 8; count of bases not matched to a gene: 5. The CDR3, as DNA: TGTGCCAGCAGTTTAGGCGCAGGGGGCTATTCACCCCTCCACTTT. Its protein is CASSLGAGGYSPLHF.

The V call is TRBV10-3, the J call TRBJ2-1, with D perhaps matching TRBD2 (5 bases). This CDR3 comprises 15 residues. Germline loops: CDR1 ENHRY, CDR2 SYGVKD. The V and J ends lost 10 bases and 6 bases respectively, with 22 bases between them. The CDR3 protein is CATILGASSFNEQFF. Written as DNA, the CDR3 is TGTGCCACCATCCTAGGAGCTAGCTCTTTCAATGAGCAGTTCTTC.

V and J are TRBV5-1 and TRBJ2-3; 8 bases match TRBD1. Germline V gene lookup returns CDR1 SGHRS and CDR2 YFSETQ. The CDR3 is 14 amino acids. V shed 3 bases, J shed 2 bases, and the junction held 2 bases outside the gene matches. CDR3 region: CASSWDRFTDTQYF. The CDR3 coding sequence is TGCGCCAGCAGCTGGGACAGGTTCACAGATACGCAGTATTTT.